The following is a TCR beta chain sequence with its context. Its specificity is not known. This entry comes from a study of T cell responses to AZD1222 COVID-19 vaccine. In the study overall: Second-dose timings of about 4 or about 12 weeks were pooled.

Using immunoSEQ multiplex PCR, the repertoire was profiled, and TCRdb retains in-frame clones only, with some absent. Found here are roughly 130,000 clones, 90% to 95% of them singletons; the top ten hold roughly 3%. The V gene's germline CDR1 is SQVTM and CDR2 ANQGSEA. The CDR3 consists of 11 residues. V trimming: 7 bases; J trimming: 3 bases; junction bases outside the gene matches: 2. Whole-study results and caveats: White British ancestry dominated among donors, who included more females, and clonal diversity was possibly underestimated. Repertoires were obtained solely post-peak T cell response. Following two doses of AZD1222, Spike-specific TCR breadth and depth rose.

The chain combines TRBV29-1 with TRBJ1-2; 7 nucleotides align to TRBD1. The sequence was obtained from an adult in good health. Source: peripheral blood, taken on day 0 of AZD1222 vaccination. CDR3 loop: CSAGTDYGYTF. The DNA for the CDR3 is TGCAGCGCTGGGACAGACTATGGCTACACCTTC.